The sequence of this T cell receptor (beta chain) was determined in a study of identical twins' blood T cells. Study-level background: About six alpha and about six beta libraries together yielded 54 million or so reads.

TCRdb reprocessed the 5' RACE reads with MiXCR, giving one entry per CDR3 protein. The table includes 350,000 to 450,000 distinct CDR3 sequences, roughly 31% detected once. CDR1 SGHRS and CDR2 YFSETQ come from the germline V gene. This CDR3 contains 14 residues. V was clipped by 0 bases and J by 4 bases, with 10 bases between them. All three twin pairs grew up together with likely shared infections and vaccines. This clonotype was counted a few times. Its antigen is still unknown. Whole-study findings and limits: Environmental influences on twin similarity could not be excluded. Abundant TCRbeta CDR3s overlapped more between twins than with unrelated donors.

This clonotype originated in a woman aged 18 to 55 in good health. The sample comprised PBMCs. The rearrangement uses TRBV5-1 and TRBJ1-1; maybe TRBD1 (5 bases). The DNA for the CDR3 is TGCGCCAGCAGCTTGGGGGGCTTTTCCACTGAAGCTTTCTTT. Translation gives CASSLGGFSTEAFF.